Below, one T cell receptor beta chain is given with its context. This sample is part of a study of CD8 T cells in Susac syndrome. An input of 0.5 to 1 ug of RNA was subjected to reverse transcription using random hexamers. MiXCR was run by TCRdb on the immunoSEQ multiplex PCR reads, yielding one entry per CDR3 protein. Of some 450,000 distinct CDR3 sequences in the sample, approximately 85% are singletons; the top ten hold about 0.1%. V shed 4 bases and J 3 bases; nucleotides not matched to a gene: 5. The CDR3 is 14 amino acids. Germline lookup yields CDR1 MGHDK and CDR2 SYGVNS. Sequenced input: CD8+ T cells from PBMCs. The receptor comes from a human donor with multiple sclerosis. This sequence joins TRBV25-1 and TRBJ2-7; TRBD1 aligns across 8 bases. CDR3 in DNA: TGTGCCAGCAGTGTTCGACAGGGGAACTACGAGCAGTACTTC. Its protein is CASSVRQGNYEQYF.